These 26 T cell receptor beta chains came from one sample sequenced in a study of cytomegalovirus exposure and HLA in healthy donors. Use of 60 Vbeta and 13 Jbeta primers characterized the PCR. The data were produced by immunoSEQ multiplex PCR, yet TCRdb's version contains in-frame clones alone and is incomplete. The sample consists of about 140,000 clones, about four fifths of them appearing once. Material for sequencing was PBMCs. The origin of the receptors is a man aged 35-49 years in good health and CMV-seronegative.

On this clone: Other nucleotide sequences in the sample specify the same CDR3. The rearrangement uses TRBV18 and TRBJ2-5, with no clear D. The V and J ends lost 2 bases and 1 base respectively, with 8 bases between them. This CDR3 spans 14 amino acids. Looked up from germline, CDR1 is KGHSH and CDR2 is LQKENI. Here the CDR3 reads CASSPRLLQETQYF. The CDR3 DNA is TGTGCCAGCTCACCAAGACTGCTCCAAGAGACCCAGTACTTC. Full variable domain (missing parts from reference TRBV18 and TRBJ2-5): NAGVMQNPRHLVRRRGQEARLRCSPMKGHSHVYWYRQLPEEGLKFMVYLQKENIIDESGMPKERFSAEFPKEGPSILRIQQVVRGDSAAYFCASSPRLLQETQYFGPGTRLLVL.

The rearrangement links TRBV28 to TRBJ1-5; D ambiguous. This CDR3 region has 14 residues. V was trimmed by 7 bases and J by 0 bases, leaving 10 bases between them. Germline V gene data show CDR1 as MDHEN and CDR2 as SYDVKM. The CDR3 loop is CASKLLYSNQPQHF. The CDR3 DNA is TGTGCCAGCAAGTTACTTTATAGCAATCAGCCCCAGCATTTT.

The rearrangement links TRBV6-5 to TRBJ2-3; 7 bases line up with TRBD1. Trimming removed 2 bases from V and 2 bases from J; junction bases left unmatched: 4. Germline loops: CDR1 MNHEY, CDR2 SVGAGI. The CDR3 runs to 15 residues. CDR3 bases: TGTGCCAGCAGTTACATGGGACAGACCACAGATACGCAGTATTTT. Protein sequence: CASSYMGQTTDTQYF.

The rearrangement joins TRBV30 to TRBJ2-7; the D gene is possibly TRBD1 (5 bases). The V and J ends lost 7 bases and 5 bases respectively, with 18 bases between them. Germline V CDR1 and CDR2: GTSNPN, SVGIG (reference sequence). This CDR3 region has 13 residues. Here the CDR3 DNA reads TGTGCCTCCGACCAGGGTAGTACAGACGAGCAGTACTTC. This encodes CASDQGSTDEQYF.

V and J are TRBV7-6 and TRBJ2-1; TRBD1 aligns across 8 bases. The V gene's germline CDR1 is SGHVS and CDR2 FNYEAQ. The CDR3 totals 13 residues. V lost 1 base and J lost 10; bases outside the gene matches: 3. In DNA form, the CDR3 reads TGTGCCAGCAGCTTAGACAGGGGGGACGAGCAGTTCTTC. Translation: CASSLDRGDEQFF.

The genes are TRBV6-6 and TRBJ2-7; D call uncertain. Per germline, CDR1 MNHNY and CDR2 SVGAGI (reference sequence). The CDR3 is 15 amino acids. With 5 bases removed from V and 0 bases from J, the gap between germline ends came to 14 bases. The CDR3 sequence: CASSTPTLLSYEQYF. In DNA form, the CDR3 reads TGTGCCAGCAGTACCCCTACCCTCCTCTCCTACGAGCAGTACTTC.

The chain carries TRBV25-1 and TRBJ1-1, with D possibly being TRBD1 (6 bases). Trimming took 8 bases from V and 1 from J, leaving 17 bases between them. This CDR3 region has 15 residues. Germline CDR1 is MGHDK and CDR2 is SYGVNS. The DNA for the CDR3 is TGTGCCAGCTTCGGCAGGGGATATCCGAACACTGAAGCTTTCTTT. Its protein product is CASFGRGYPNTEAFF. Full variable domain (missing parts from reference TRBV25-1 and TRBJ1-1): EADIYQTPRYLVIGTGKKITLECSQTMGHDKMYWYQQDPGMELHLIHYSYGVNSTEKGDLSSESTVSRIRTEHFPLTLESARPSHTSQYLCASFGRGYPNTEAFFGQGTRLTVV.

This chain connects TRBV5-1 to TRBJ2-2; 7 bases agree with TRBD1. The V and J ends lost 0 bases and 3 bases, in that order; junction bases with no gene match: 11. The CDR3 sequence is 18 residues long. Germline V gene sequence: CDR1 SGHRS, CDR2 YFSETQ. CDR3 amino acids: CASSLVPMTGSDTGELFF. The CDR3 DNA reads TGCGCCAGCAGCTTGGTTCCCATGACAGGGTCTGACACCGGGGAGCTGTTTTTT.

The rearrangement joins TRBV7-9 to TRBJ1-1; TRBD1 is a possible D gene (6 bases). Deletions cut 0 bases from V and 4 bases from J, with 6 bases between. The length of the CDR3 is 13 residues. Germline values: CDR1 SEHNR, CDR2 FQNEAQ (reference sequence). CDR3 sequence: CASSLAQGTEAFF. CDR3 nucleotide sequence: TGTGCCAGCAGCTTAGCACAGGGCACTGAAGCTTTCTTT.

V usage is TRBV29-1 and J usage is TRBJ2-3; 9 positions agree with TRBD1. CDR1 SQVTM and CDR2 ANQGSEA come from the germline V gene. The CDR3 length is 15 residues. J was trimmed by 4 bases and V by 7 bases; bases with no gene match: 12. CDR3 amino acids: CSAAPGTGWADTQYF. CDR3 DNA sequence: TGCAGCGCCGCTCCCGGGACAGGGTGGGCAGATACGCAGTATTTT.

CDR3 in amino acids: CASSEARGSNEQFF. As DNA, the CDR3 is TGTGCCAGCAGTGAAGCGCGAGGGTCGAATGAGCAGTTCTTC. The chain carries TRBV2 and TRBJ2-1, with a weak D call TRBD2 (5 bases). The germline V gene has CDR1 SNHLY and CDR2 FYNNEI. Trimming stripped 0 bases from V and 7 bases from J, with 10 bases between. The CDR3 has 14 amino acids.

The chain joins TRBV5-1 to TRBJ2-2, with a possible D match to TRBD2 (5 bases). Germline V lookup: CDR1 SGHRS, CDR2 YFSETQ. The CDR3 is 14 amino acids. Deletions cut 0 bases from V and 4 bases from J, with 7 bases between. CDR3 DNA: TGCGCCAGCAGCTTGGTGGGGAGCACCGGGGAGCTGTTTTTT. Its translation: CASSLVGSTGELFF.

This chain's CDR3 is CASSDPPNRSSPLHF. The CDR3 coding sequence is TGTGCCAGCAGTGACCCCCCGAACAGATCTTCACCCCTCCACTTT. J is TRBJ1-6 and V is TRBV6-4; no definite D call. CDR1 is MRHNA and CDR2 is SNTAGT in the germline V gene. The CDR3 is 15 residues long. Trimming removed 2 bases from V and 9 bases from J, with 14 bases in between.

The V gene is TRBV6-6, the J gene TRBJ2-7, with TRBD1 as a possible D gene (6 bases). The CDR3 runs to 12 residues. The V and J ends lost 7 bases and 3 bases respectively, with 10 bases between them. CDR1 is MNHNY and CDR2 is SVGAGI in the germline V gene (reference sequence). The CDR3 sequence is CASMPGVYEQYF. DNA of the CDR3: TGTGCCAGCATGCCAGGGGTCTACGAGCAGTACTTC.

The rearrangement uses TRBV10-1 and TRBJ1-3; a possible D gene is TRBD1 (5 bases). Germline CDR1 and CDR2: WNHNN and SYGVQD (reference sequence). V gave up 8 bases and J gave up 0 bases, with 11 bases separating them. The CDR3 sequence is 14 residues long. CDR3 in amino acids: CASQGVGSGNTIYF. CDR3 DNA: TGCGCCAGCCAGGGCGTCGGCTCTGGAAACACCATATATTTT.

The chain recombines TRBV18 with TRBJ2-5, with D perhaps matching TRBD2 (5 bases). V was pared by 6 bases and J by 5 bases, with 16 bases between. CDR1 and CDR2 from the germline V gene are KGHSH and LQKENI. The CDR3 contains 14 residues. CDR3 protein: CASSLEVAPETQYF. The DNA of the CDR3 is TGTGCCAGCTCCTTAGAGGTAGCGCCGGAGACCCAGTACTTC.

J is TRBJ2-7 and V is TRBV7-6, with 7 positions matching TRBD2. The length of the CDR3 is 14 residues. Germline values: CDR1 SGHVS, CDR2 FNYEAQ. Trimming removed 6 bases from V and 2 bases from J; junction bases left unmatched: 7. The CDR3 here is CASRAGGGTYEQYF. CDR3 nucleotide sequence: TGTGCCAGCAGGGCGGGCGGGGGAACCTACGAGCAGTACTTC.

This clone was seen once. The V call is TRBV9, the J call TRBJ2-3; D is uncertain. This CDR3 contains 12 residues. The V and J ends lost 0 bases and 6 bases respectively, with 5 bases between them. Germline values: CDR1 SGDLS, CDR2 YYNGEE. CDR3 loop: CASSVVGDTQYF. The CDR3 coding sequence is TGTGCCAGCAGCGTAGTCGGGGATACGCAGTATTTT.

The CDR3 nucleotides read TGTGCCAGCAGCAATGGGAGGGACGGAGGGTACGAGCAGTACTTC. Translated, it gives CASSNGRDGGYEQYF. The chain couples TRBV21-1 to TRBJ2-7; the D call of TRBD2 is as the table states it, not checked on the DNA. TRBV21-1 is recorded as a pseudogene. This CDR3 comprises 15 residues.

The chain recombines TRBV7-8 with TRBJ2-7, with D uncertain. The germline V and J ends were trimmed by 5 bases and 3 bases, with 17 bases remaining between them. Germline CDR1 is SGHVS and CDR2 is FQNEAQ. There are 15 residues in the CDR3. The CDR3 nucleotides read TGTGCCAGCAGCGGTAGAGTGAAACTGATCTACGAGCAGTACTTC. Residues: CASSGRVKLIYEQYF. The full variable domain, rest sourced from reference TRBV7-8 and TRBJ2-7, is GAGVSQSPRYKVAKRGQDVALRCDPISGHVSLFWYQQALGQGPEFLTYFQNEAQLDKSGLPSDRFFAERPEGSVSTLKIQRTQQEDSAVYLCASSGRVKLIYEQYFGPGTRLTVT.

V gene TRBV6-1 combines with J gene TRBJ1-5, with D hard to call. The V end was cut by 4 bases, the J end by 3 bases, with 7 bases between. The germline gives CDR1 MNHNS, CDR2 SASEGT. This CDR3 spans 13 amino acids. The CDR3 sequence is CASSGQYNQPQHF. CDR3 bases: TGTGCCAGCAGTGGACAATACAATCAGCCCCAGCATTTT.

Only a few counts were recorded for this clone. The V call is TRBV6-4, the J call TRBJ2-1; D is undetermined. Trimming left V 3 bases short and J 1 base short, with 4 bases between. Germline V gene sequence: CDR1 MRHNA, CDR2 SNTAGT. CDR3 size: 13 residues. CDR3 amino acids: CASSETSYNEQFF. In nucleotides, the CDR3 is TGTGCCAGCAGTGAGACATCCTACAATGAGCAGTTCTTC.

The chain recombines TRBV21-1 with TRBJ2-7; the DNA was not compared with TRBD2, the D call given in the table. TRBV21-1 is annotated as a pseudogene. CDR3 length equals 11 residues. The CDR3 sequence: CASSMSYEQYF. The DNA of the CDR3 is TGTGCCAGCAGCATGAGCTACGAGCAGTACTTC.

V and J are TRBV29-1 and TRBJ1-4; TRBD1 might be the D (6 bases). This CDR3 spans 15 amino acids. Trimming removed 1 base at V and 10 bases at J, with 19 bases between. Looked up from germline, CDR1 is SQVTM and CDR2 is ANQGSEA. CDR3 DNA sequence: TGCAGCGTTGAAGGGGGACGGGACAATCAGGGAAAACTGTTTTTT. Amino acids: CSVEGGRDNQGKLFF.

This clone has just a few counts. V gene TRBV5-6 combines with J gene TRBJ2-7, with a tentative D call TRBD1 (6 bases). The CDR3 has 12 residues. In germline, CDR1 is SGHDT, CDR2 YYEEEE. The V gene lost 4 bases and the J gene lost 6 bases, with 11 bases spanning the gap. The CDR3: CASSAHRVEQYF. As DNA, the CDR3 is TGTGCCAGCAGCGCGCACAGGGTCGAGCAGTACTTC.

This clone was recorded once. This rearrangement joins TRBV28 to TRBJ1-2; no clear D. The germline V gene encodes CDR1 MDHEN and CDR2 SYDVKM. The CDR3 runs 12 residues. V shed 2 bases and J shed 8 bases, with 9 bases lying between them. The CDR3 protein is CASSLRQAGYTF. CDR3 nucleotides: TGTGCCAGCAGTTTAAGGCAGGCCGGCTACACCTTC.